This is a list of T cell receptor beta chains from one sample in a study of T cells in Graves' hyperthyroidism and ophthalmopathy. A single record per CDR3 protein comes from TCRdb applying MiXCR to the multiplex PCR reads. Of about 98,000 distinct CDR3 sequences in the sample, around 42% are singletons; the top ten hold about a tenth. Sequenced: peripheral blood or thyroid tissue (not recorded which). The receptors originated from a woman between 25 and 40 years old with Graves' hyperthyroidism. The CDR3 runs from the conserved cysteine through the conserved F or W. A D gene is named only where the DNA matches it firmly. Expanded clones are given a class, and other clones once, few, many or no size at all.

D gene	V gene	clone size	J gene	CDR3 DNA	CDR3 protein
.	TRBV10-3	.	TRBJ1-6	TGTGCCATCAGTGAGTCAGGACCTGATGGACTCTATAATTCACCCCTCCACTTT	CAISESGPDGLYNSPLHF
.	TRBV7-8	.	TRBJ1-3	TGTGCCAGCAGCCCCGTTGAAAACACCATATATTTT	CASSPVENTIYF
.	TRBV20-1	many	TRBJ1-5	TGCAGTGCTAGAGATGACAGTTATCAGCCCCAGCATTTT	CSARDDSYQPQHF
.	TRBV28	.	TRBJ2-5	TGTGCCAGCAGTTTATGGACTGGGTGGGGAGAGACCCAGTACTTC	CASSLWTGWGETQYF
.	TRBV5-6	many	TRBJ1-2	TGTGCCAGCAGCTGGGGAGGGCCAGAAGAAAGTGGCTACACCTTC	CASSWGGPEESGYTF
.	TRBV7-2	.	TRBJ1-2	TGTGCCAGCACCCGACAAGGGGCTAACTATGGCTACACCTTC	CASTRQGANYGYTF
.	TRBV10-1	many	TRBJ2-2	TGCGCCAGCAGTGACATCCCAAACACCGGGGAGCTGTTTTTT	CASSDIPNTGELFF
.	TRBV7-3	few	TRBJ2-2	TGTGCCAGCAGCTTAGGGGCTAGTGGGGAGCTGTTTTTT	CASSLGASGELFF
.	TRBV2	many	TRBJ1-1	TGTGCCAGCAGTGAAGGGACAGCTGAAGCTTTCTTT	CASSEGTAEAFF
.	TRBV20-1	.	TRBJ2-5	TGCAGTGCTAGAGTAGGACCCGGCGGGACCCAGTACTTC	CSARVGPGGTQYF
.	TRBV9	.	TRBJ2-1	TGTGCCAGCAGCGTAGGGGGGAGCAATCAGCAGTTCTTC	CASSVGGSNQQFF
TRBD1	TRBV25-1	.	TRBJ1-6	TGTGCCAGCAGTGGCGTACAGGGGGAGGATTCACCCCTCCACTTT	CASSGVQGEDSPLHF
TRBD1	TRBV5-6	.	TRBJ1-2	TGTGCCAGCAGTCCCCCAGGGACAGGGGGCTACTATGGCTACACCTTC	CASSPPGTGGYYGYTF
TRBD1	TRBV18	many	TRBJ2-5	TGTGCCAGCTCACCGATCGTGACAGGGGGAGAGACCCAGTACTTC	CASSPIVTGGETQYF
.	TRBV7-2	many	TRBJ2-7	TGTGCCAGCAGCTTAGACACGAGCTCCTACGAGCAGTACTTC	CASSLDTSSYEQYF
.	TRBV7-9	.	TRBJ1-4	TGTGCCAGCAGCTTGGGTGGCAGGCCCGGTGAAAAACTGTTCTTT	CASSLGGRPGEKLFF
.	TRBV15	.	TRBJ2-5	TGTGCCACCAGCAGTTATAGGACCCATTCGGAGACCCAGTACTTC	CATSSYRTHSETQYF
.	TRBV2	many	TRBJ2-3	TGTGCCAGCAGGCCGACAGGGAGGGGTTTTGTCGCAGATACGCAGTATTTT	CASRPTGRGFVADTQYF
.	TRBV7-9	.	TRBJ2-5	TGTGCCAGCAGCCCCCGGGGGACACCGGATCCCGAAGAGACCCAGTACTTC	CASSPRGTPDPEETQYF
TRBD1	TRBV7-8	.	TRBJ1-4	TGTGCCAGCAGCCAAGTCTTGGGGGACAGCCCCAATGAAAAACTGTCTTTT	CASSQVLGDSPNEKLSF
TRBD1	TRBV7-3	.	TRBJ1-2	TGTGCCAGCAGCTTCGACAGGGAGAGTGGCTACACCTTC	CASSFDRESGYTF
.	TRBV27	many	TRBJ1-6	TGTGCCAGCAGCTCGGGACAACAAGATTCACCCCTCCACTTT	CASSSGQQDSPLHF
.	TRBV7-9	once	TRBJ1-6	TGTGCCAGCACCGTTTTTGGGGCCCTCTCACCCCTCCACTTT	CASTVFGALSPLHF
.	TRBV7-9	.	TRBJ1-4	TGTGCCAGCAGCCGGACGCAGGTTATGGAAAAACTGTTTTTT	CASSRTQVMEKLFF
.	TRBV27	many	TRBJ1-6	TGTGCCAGCAGCTTACAGGGAAGGACGCCCCTCCACTTT	CASSLQGRTPLHF
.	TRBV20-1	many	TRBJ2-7	TGCAGTGCTAGCGCCCAGGGACTTCGCTCCTACGAGCAGTACTTC	CSASAQGLRSYEQYF
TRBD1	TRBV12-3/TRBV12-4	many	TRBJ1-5	TGTGCCAGCAGTTTGGACAGGGGAGATCAGCCCCAGCATTTT	CASSLDRGDQPQHF
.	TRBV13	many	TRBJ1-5	TGTGCCAGCAGCTACCACGGGTTCGATCAGCCCCAGCATTTT	CASSYHGFDQPQHF
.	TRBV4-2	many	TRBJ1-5	TGTGCCAGCAGCGAAGCAGGGGATCAGCCCCAGCATTTT	CASSEAGDQPQHF
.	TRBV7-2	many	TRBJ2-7	TGTGCCAGTAAGTGGAGGGAGAGATCCTACGAGCAGTACTTC	CASKWRERSYEQYF
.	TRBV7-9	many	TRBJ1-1	TGTGCCAGCACCATCCGTGGCAGGCCCGAAGCTTTCTTT	CASTIRGRPEAFF
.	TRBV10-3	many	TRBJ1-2	TGTGCCATCAGCGGAGGCGAAGGCTACACCTTC	CAISGGEGYTF
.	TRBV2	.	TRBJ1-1	TGTGCCAGCAGCCAAGAAGCGGGTGGGGGGAACACTGGAGCTTTCTTT	CASSQEAGGGNTGAFF
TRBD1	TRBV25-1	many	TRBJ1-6	TGTGCCAGCAGTCCGGACAGGGGGCGCCCGGGATCACCCCTCCACTTT	CASSPDRGRPGSPLHF
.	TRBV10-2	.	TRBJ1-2	TGCGCCAGCAGTGAGGAGGTGGCACAGCACTATGGCTACACCTTC	CASSEEVAQHYGYTF
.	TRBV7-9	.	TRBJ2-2	TGTGCCAGCAGGAACCCCCAGAGGGGAAACACCGGGGAGCTGTTTTTT	CASRNPQRGNTGELFF
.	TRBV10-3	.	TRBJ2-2	TGTTCCATCGGTGAGCCGGGGGCGGGAGAGATCACCGGGGAGCTGTTTTTT	CSIGEPGAGEITGELFF
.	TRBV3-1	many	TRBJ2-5	TGTGCCAGCAGCCAACTGGAAGAGACCCAGTACTTC	CASSQLEETQYF
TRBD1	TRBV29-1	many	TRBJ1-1	TGCAGCGTTGAAACGGAGGGGGCCGGGACTGAAGCTTTCTTT	CSVETEGAGTEAFF
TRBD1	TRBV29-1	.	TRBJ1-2	TGCAGCGGGACAGGGGGTAATGGCTACACCTTC	CSGTGGNGYTF
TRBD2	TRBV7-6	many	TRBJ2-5	TGTGCCAGCAGCCTATACGTAGGACTAGAGAAAGAGACCCAGTACTTC	CASSLYVGLEKETQYF
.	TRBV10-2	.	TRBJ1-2	TGCGCCAGCAGTGTCAGGGGAGAGAATGGCTGCACCTTC	CASSVRGENGCTF
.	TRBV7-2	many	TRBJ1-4	TGTGCCAGCAGCTACTCAAGGGACAAGCGAGAAAAACTGTTTTTT	CASSYSRDKREKLFF
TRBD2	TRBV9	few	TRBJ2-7	TGTGCCAGCAGCGACGAGGGACTAGCGGGAGTAAACGAGCAGTACTTC	CASSDEGLAGVNEQYF
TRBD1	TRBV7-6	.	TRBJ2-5	TGTGCCAGCAGCTTAGGAGTGACAGGGGGCCGGGAGACCCAGTACTTC	CASSLGVTGGRETQYF
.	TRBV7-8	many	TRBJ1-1	TGTGCCAGCAGCTTAATGGGACGGAACACTGAAGCTTTCTTT	CASSLMGRNTEAFF
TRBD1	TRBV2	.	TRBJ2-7	TGTGCCAGCAGCGGACAGGGGGGCCACGAGCAGTACTTC	CASSGQGGHEQYF
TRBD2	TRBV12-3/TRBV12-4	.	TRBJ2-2	TGTGCCAGCAAAACGGGACTAGCAGGCGGGGAGCTGTTTTTT	CASKTGLAGGELFF
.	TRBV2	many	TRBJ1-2	TGTGCCAGCAGTGAAGAGGCAGGGAATGGCGGCTACACCTTC	CASSEEAGNGGYTF
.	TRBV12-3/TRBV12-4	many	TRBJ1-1	TGTGCCAGCAGCCCTTGGGTGAACACTGAAGCTTTCTTT	CASSPWVNTEAFF
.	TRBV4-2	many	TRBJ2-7	TGTGCCAGCAGCCAACTGGACAGTACCTACGAGCAGTACTTC	CASSQLDSTYEQYF
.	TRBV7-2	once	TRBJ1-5	TGTGCCAGCAGCTTAGGTGGGGGGGCTGGACAGCCCCAGCATTTT	CASSLGGGAGQPQHF
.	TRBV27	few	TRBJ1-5	TGTGCCAGCAGTTTATACTCGGGGAATCAGCCCCAGCATTTT	CASSLYSGNQPQHF
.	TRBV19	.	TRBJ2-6	TGTGCCAGTAGTCGACCGTACCTCCGCTCTGGGGCCAACGTCCTGACTTTC	CASSRPYLRSGANVLTF
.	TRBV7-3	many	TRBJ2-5	TGTGCCAGCAGCTTAGGGGGGATGGAGACCCAGTACTTC	CASSLGGMETQYF
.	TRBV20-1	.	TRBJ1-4	TGCAGTGCCGGAGCGCGATGGGGGGTTCCAACTAATGAAAAACTGTTTTTT	CSAGARWGVPTNEKLFF
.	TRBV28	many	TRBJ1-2	TGTGCCAGCAGTCCCTGGACAGCTTATGGCTACACCTTC	CASSPWTAYGYTF